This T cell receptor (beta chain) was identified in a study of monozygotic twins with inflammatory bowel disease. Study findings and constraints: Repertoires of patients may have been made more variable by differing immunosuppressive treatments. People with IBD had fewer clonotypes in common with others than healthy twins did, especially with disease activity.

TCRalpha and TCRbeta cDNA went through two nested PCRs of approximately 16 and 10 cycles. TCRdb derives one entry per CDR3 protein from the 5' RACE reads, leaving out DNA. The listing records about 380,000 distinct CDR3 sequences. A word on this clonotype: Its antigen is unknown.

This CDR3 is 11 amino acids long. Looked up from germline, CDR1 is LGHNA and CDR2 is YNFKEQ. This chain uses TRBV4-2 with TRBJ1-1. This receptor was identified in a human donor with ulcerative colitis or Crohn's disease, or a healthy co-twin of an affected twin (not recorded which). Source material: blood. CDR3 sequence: CASSQEGEAFF.